A single sample is the source of the 28 T cell receptor beta chains below, sequenced in a study of cytomegalovirus exposure and HLA in healthy donors. Amplification used 60 Vbeta primers and 13 Jbeta primers. Repertoires were generated with immunoSEQ multiplex PCR, while TCRdb's copy carries only in-frame clones and drops some. In the table there are around 94,000 clones, approximately 84% of which are singletons. The sequenced sample consisted of PBMCs. The source of these receptors is a man younger than 30 in good health and CMV-seronegative.

V gene TRBV28 combines with J gene TRBJ1-2; TRBD1 aligns across 8 bases. Trimming cost V 6 bases and J 8 bases; bases outside gene matches: 11. Germline CDR1 is MDHEN and CDR2 is SYDVKM. The length of the CDR3 is 14 residues. DNA of the CDR3: TGTGCCAGCAGCGGTACGGACAGGGAAGGGGGCTACACCTTC. It specifies CASSGTDREGGYTF.

The chain has TRBV7-9 and TRBJ2-7, with D perhaps TRBD1 (6 bases). The CDR3 extends over 14 amino acids. CDR1 and CDR2 from the germline V gene are SEHNR and FQNEAQ (reference sequence). V gave up 2 bases and J gave up 4 bases, with 12 bases separating them. CDR3 nucleotide sequence: TGTGCCAGCAGCTTAAATCTCCAGGGGTACGAGCAGTACTTC. Translation gives CASSLNLQGYEQYF.

J is TRBJ1-1 and V is TRBV29-1; the D is unclear. The CDR3 has 11 residues. Germline values: CDR1 SQVTM, CDR2 ANQGSEA. Trimming shortened V by 4 bases and J by 4 bases, and 7 bases separated the two germline ends. This CDR3 is CSVALSTEAFF. For the CDR3, the DNA is TGCAGCGTTGCGCTCAGCACTGAAGCTTTCTTT.

The CDR3 DNA reads as TGCGCCAGCAGTGAGTCTCACAGGGCAAACGAGCAGTACTTC. This gives the protein CASSESHRANEQYF. This chain connects TRBV10-2 to TRBJ2-7; a weak D match, TRBD1 (6 bases). Germline lookup yields CDR1 WSHSY and CDR2 SAAADI. Trimming removed 0 bases at V and 5 bases at J, with 11 bases between. The CDR3 has 14 amino acids.

V and J are TRBV5-1 and TRBJ1-2, with 11 bases matching TRBD1. V shed 0 bases and J 8 bases; nucleotides not matched to a gene: 6. This CDR3 spans 15 amino acids. Germline V gene sequence: CDR1 SGHRS, CDR2 YFSETQ. The CDR3 DNA reads as TGCGCCAGCAGCTTGGCGGGGGGACAGGGGGTCGGCTACACCTTC. It translates to CASSLAGGQGVGYTF. Based on the CDR3 plus reference TRBV5-1 and TRBJ1-2, the full variable domain is KAGVTQTPRYLIKTRGQQVTLSCSPISGHRSVSWYQQTPGQGLQFLFEYFSETQRNKGNFPGRFSGRQFSNSRSEMNVSTLELGDSALYLCASSLAGGQGVGYTFGSGTRLTVV.

In DNA form, the CDR3 reads TGTGCCAGTAGTACGGGGGACAGGGCCTACGAGCAGTACTTC. As protein: CASSTGDRAYEQYF. The V gene is TRBV19, the J gene TRBJ2-7; TRBD1 matches 9 bases. With V trimmed by 4 bases and J by 2 bases, 3 bases remained unmatched. The CDR3 consists of 14 residues. The V gene's germline CDR1 is LNHDA and CDR2 SQIVND (reference sequence).

The DNA for the CDR3 is TGTGCCAGCAGCTCCATCGGGGGGAAAGATACGCAGTATTTT. Translated: CASSSIGGKDTQYF. The V and J genes are TRBV7-9 and TRBJ2-3; 7 bases match TRBD2. The CDR3 totals 14 residues. CDR1 is SEHNR and CDR2 is FQNEAQ in the germline V gene (reference sequence). Germline trimming cut 4 bases from V and 5 bases from J; bases unmatched to any gene: 6.

This CDR3 is CASSIRGIAGVDEQYF. As DNA, the CDR3 is TGTGCCAGCAGCATCCGGGGGATAGCGGGAGTCGACGAGCAGTACTTC. The V and J genes are TRBV7-6 and TRBJ2-7; 9 bases map to TRBD2. The CDR3 is made up of 16 amino acids. Germline V gives CDR1 SGHVS, CDR2 FNYEAQ. The V gene end was trimmed by 5 bases and the J gene end by 5 bases; junction bases not matched to a gene: 13.

The DNA for the CDR3 is TGTGCCAGCAGCGTAAATCCAGGGGGCCAAGGAGAGACCCAGTACTTC. Amino acids: CASSVNPGGQGETQYF. J is TRBJ2-5 and V is TRBV9; 8 positions match TRBD1. Germline lookup yields CDR1 SGDLS and CDR2 YYNGEE. Trimming at V came to 1 base and at J to 4 bases, leaving 9 bases not matched to a gene. This CDR3 has 16 amino acids. Combining the CDR3 with reference TRBV9 and TRBJ2-5 gives the whole variable domain DSGVTQTPKHLITATGQRVTLRCSPRSGDLSVYWYQQSLDQGLQFLIQYYNGEERAKGNILERFSAQQFPDLHSELNLSSLELGDSALYFCASSVNPGGQGETQYFGPGTRLLVL.

The rearrangement uses TRBV5-4 and TRBJ1-2, with TRBD1 matching 8 bases. This CDR3 is built from 14 residues. V was pared by 2 bases and J by 4 bases, with 4 bases of the junction left unmatched. CDR1 is SGHNT, CDR2 YYREEE, per germline (reference sequence). The CDR3 nucleotides read TGTGCCAGCAGCTTCGACAGGGGAGGCTATGGCTACACCTTC. It specifies CASSFDRGGYGYTF.

This rearrangement joins TRBV29-1 to TRBJ2-2, with D possibly matching TRBD2 (6 bases). Germline CDR1 is SQVTM and CDR2 is ANQGSEA. The CDR3 spans 14 residues. The V and J ends lost 7 bases and 0 bases respectively, with 12 bases between them. The CDR3, as DNA: TGCAGCGCTAGCGATAATACGAACACCGGGGAGCTGTTTTTT. The encoded protein is CSASDNTNTGELFF.

The rearrangement uses TRBV21-1 and TRBJ1-5; the D segment call TRBD1 is taken from the table without a DNA check. TRBV21-1 is shown as a pseudogene. This CDR3 comprises 14 residues. The CDR3 DNA follows: TGTGCCAGCAGCAAGGGGGCGGGTTCCCCGCCCCAGCATTTT. Protein product: CASSKGAGSPPQHF.

This clone was picked up one time. The chain combines TRBV19 with TRBJ1-5; maybe TRBD1 (5 bases). V shed 2 bases and J shed 0 bases, with 11 bases lying between them. CDR1 and CDR2 (germline): LNHDA, SQIVND (reference sequence). This CDR3 has 16 amino acids. CDR3 coding DNA: TGTGCCAGTAGTATACTGACAGTCGGTAGCAATCAGCCCCAGCATTTT. It yields the protein CASSILTVGSNQPQHF.

V gene TRBV27 combines with J gene TRBJ1-2, with 10 bases lining up with TRBD1. This CDR3 is built from 16 residues. V trimming: 2 bases; J trimming: 4 bases; junction bases outside the gene matches: 7. The germline gives CDR1 MNHEY, CDR2 SMNVEV (reference sequence). CDR3 bases: TGTGCCAGCAGTTTACTCCGAGGACAGGGGGGCTATGGCTACACCTTC. It specifies CASSLLRGQGGYGYTF.

This clone has a handful of counts. The chain links TRBV6-5 to TRBJ1-1; TRBD1 matches 7 bases. The CDR3 covers 16 residues. Germline assignment: CDR1 MNHEY and CDR2 SVGAGI. V lost 0 bases and J lost 3; bases outside the gene matches: 7. CDR3 bases: TGTGCCAGCAGTTACTCGTTCTTACAGGGGTACACTGAAGCTTTCTTT. This gives the protein CASSYSFLQGYTEAFF.

The J gene is TRBJ2-7, the V gene TRBV5-3, with 7 positions matching TRBD1. TRBV5-3 is placed among ORFs of uncertain function. The junction had 12 bases not matched to a gene; V was cut back by 4 bases and J by 2 bases. This CDR3 region has 16 residues. The DNA of the CDR3 is TGTGCCAGAAGCCTCCACCGACAGGGTAAGGCCTACGAGCAGTACTTC. Protein sequence: CARSLHRQGKAYEQYF.

V is TRBV7-9 and J is TRBJ1-2; perhaps TRBD1 as D (6 bases). V lost 1 base and J lost 4, with 16 bases in between. The CDR3 is 16 amino acids. The germline gives CDR1 SEHNR, CDR2 FQNEAQ (reference sequence). The CDR3 region has the DNA TGTGCCAGCAGCTTAGTTTCTTCAGGGGCGACCTATGGCTACACCTTC. Amino acids: CASSLVSSGATYGYTF. Together with reference TRBV7-9 and TRBJ1-2, the CDR3 gives the full variable domain: DTGVSQNPRHKITKRGQNVTFRCDPISEHNRLYWYRQTLGQGPEFLTYFQNEAQLEKSRLLSDRFSAERPKGSFSTLEIQRTEQGDSAMYLCASSLVSSGATYGYTFGSGTRLTVV.

This chain connects TRBV9 to TRBJ2-1, with D possibly TRBD2 on 5 matching bases. The germline CDR1 and CDR2 sequences are SGDLS and YYNGEE. Trimming stripped 4 bases from V and 0 bases from J, with 8 bases between. The CDR3 is made up of 14 amino acids. CDR3 protein: CASSISGSYNEQFF. CDR3 DNA: TGTGCCAGCAGCATCAGCGGCTCCTACAATGAGCAGTTCTTC.

The V call is TRBV5-6, the J call TRBJ2-2; the match to TRBD2 covers 8 bases. V lost 3 bases to trimming and J lost 4 bases; unmatched junction nucleotides: 5. The CDR3 length is 15 residues. Germline V lookup: CDR1 SGHDT, CDR2 YYEEEE. CDR3 nucleotides: TGTGCCAGCAGCTATAGCGGGGTGGGCACCGGGGAGCTGTTTTTT. Its translation: CASSYSGVGTGELFF.

This sequence joins TRBV29-1 and TRBJ2-7; D might be TRBD2 (6 bases). Germline assignment: CDR1 SQVTM and CDR2 ANQGSEA. V lost 2 bases and J lost 0, with 8 bases in between. The CDR3 sequence is 13 residues long. The CDR3 spells CSVESGRSYEQYF. Here the CDR3 DNA reads TGCAGCGTTGAAAGCGGGCGCTCCTACGAGCAGTACTTC.

The chain joins TRBV7-2 to TRBJ2-7, with D possibly matching TRBD1 (6 bases). Germline CDR1 SGHTA, CDR2 FQGNSA. The CDR3 totals 13 residues. V dropped 6 bases and J dropped 6 bases, with 15 bases sitting between them. CDR3 in amino acids: CASSYEGVSEQYF. CDR3 sequence (DNA): TGTGCCAGCAGTTACGAGGGGGTCTCCGAGCAGTACTTC.

The chain couples TRBV18 to TRBJ1-2; tentatively, D is TRBD1 (5 bases). Trimming cost V 2 bases and J 7 bases, with 17 bases left between them. There are 15 residues in the CDR3. Germline values: CDR1 KGHSH, CDR2 LQKENI. The CDR3 loop is CASSPLEAGRLGYTF. Written as DNA, the CDR3 is TGTGCCAGCTCACCATTGGAGGCAGGGAGGCTTGGCTACACCTTC.

The J gene is TRBJ2-5, the V gene TRBV7-2; 12 bases map to TRBD2. Germline CDR1 SGHTA, CDR2 FQGNSA. The trim removed 6 bases at V and 4 bases at J, leaving 3 bases unmatched. This CDR3 contains 14 residues. The CDR3 coding sequence is TGTGCCAGCAGTTCGGGACTAGCGGGAGAGACCCAGTACTTC. Translated, it gives CASSSGLAGETQYF.

This chain links TRBV2 with TRBJ1-5, with 8 bases lining up with TRBD1. The CDR3 has 13 residues. Germline V gene lookup returns CDR1 SNHLY and CDR2 FYNNEI. V shed 10 bases and J 2 bases; nucleotides not matched to a gene: 4. The CDR3 region has the DNA TGTGCCACGACGGACAGGGGCAATCAGCCCCAGCATTTT. This encodes CATTDRGNQPQHF.

This sequence joins TRBV6-5 and TRBJ2-2; TRBD1 agrees at 8 bases. The germline gives CDR1 MNHEY, CDR2 SVGAGI. The trim removed 7 bases at V and 4 bases at J, leaving 5 bases unmatched. The CDR3 extends over 14 amino acids. Written as DNA, the CDR3 is TGTGCCAGCATCCCGGACAGGGCCACCGGGGAGCTGTTTTTT. Translating gives CASIPDRATGELFF.

This chain joins TRBV6-5 and TRBJ1-2; perhaps TRBD1 as D (6 bases). The CDR3 length is 13 residues. Trimming removed 2 bases at V and 7 bases at J, with 11 bases between. The germline V gene has CDR1 MNHEY and CDR2 SVGAGI. The CDR3 DNA follows: TGTGCCAGCAGTTACGCAGGGGTTGGTGGCTACACCTTC. Its protein is CASSYAGVGGYTF.

This rearrangement joins TRBV6-6 to TRBJ1-2; 7 bases align to TRBD1. V lost 2 bases and J lost 4; bases outside the gene matches: 7. This CDR3 region has 15 residues. Germline-derived CDR1 and CDR2 are MNHNY and SVGAGI (reference sequence). The CDR3 DNA sequence: TGTGCCAGCAGTTACCAGCAGGGGGGACTCTATGGCTACACCTTC. Translation gives CASSYQQGGLYGYTF.

This clone appeared a few times. This CDR3 reads CANPPRGPSGIIDTQYF. The CDR3 DNA reads as TGCGCCAACCCTCCGCGAGGCCCTAGCGGGATCATAGATACGCAGTATTTT. V is TRBV10-2 and J is TRBJ2-3; 9 bases align to TRBD2. V shed 10 bases, J shed 5 bases, and the junction held 19 bases outside the gene matches. Germline V gene lookup returns CDR1 WSHSY and CDR2 SAAADI. The CDR3 sequence is 17 residues long.